Each of the 13 T cell receptor beta chains below was sequenced from the same sample in a study of metastatic and nonmetastatic thyroid tumors. Before thyroid surgery, none of the patients had received any treatment. With MiXCR, TCRdb called clones anew from the PCR reads. Altogether approximately 17,000 clones are present, roughly 24% being singletons, with the ten largest covering roughly 11%. Sequencing used blood. The receptors were sampled from a male donor with papillary thyroid cancer or a benign thyroid nodule (not recorded which). Some clones in this sample may be carry-over from other donors' samples.

This clone turned up a few times. The chain uses TRBV6-1 and TRBJ2-5, with 9 bases aligning to TRBD2. In germline, CDR1 is MNHNS, CDR2 SASEGT. Trimming cost V 5 bases and J 5 bases; bases outside gene matches: 12. The CDR3 loop spans 16 amino acids. The CDR3 nucleotides are TGTGCCAGCAGTCGATCTTCTACTAGCGGGCAGGAGACCCAGTACTTC. Translated, it gives CASSRSSTSGQETQYF.

This clone occurred many times. This sequence joins TRBV6-4 and TRBJ2-1; TRBD2 matches at 10 bases. This CDR3 has 15 residues. V dropped 3 bases and J dropped 1; count of bases not matched to a gene: 0. Germline CDR1 MRHNA, CDR2 SNTAGT. The CDR3 spells CASSETSGSYNEQFF. The CDR3 DNA reads as TGTGCCAGCAGTGAGACTAGCGGGTCCTACAATGAGCAGTTCTTC.

By share, this clone ranks as medium-sized. The CDR3 region has the DNA TGCGCCAGCAGCTTGGTTCACAGCCGAGGCTACGAGCAGTACTTC. As protein: CASSLVHSRGYEQYF. The chain employs TRBV5-1 and TRBJ2-7; no clear D gene. V lost 0 bases and J 3 bases, leaving 13 bases between the germline ends. The CDR3 contains 15 residues. Germline V CDR1 and CDR2: SGHRS, YFSETQ.

In its sample, this clone was seen many times. Within the sample, other DNA sequences also encode this same CDR3. This chain joins TRBV2 and TRBJ2-6, with unresolved D. Germline lookup yields CDR1 SNHLY and CDR2 FYNNEI. CDR3 length equals 16 residues. The V and J ends lost 7 bases and 0 bases respectively, with 13 bases between them. This CDR3 reads CASTINPSSGANVLTF. The CDR3 DNA reads as TGTGCCAGCACCATAAACCCGAGCTCTGGGGCCAACGTCCTGACTTTC.

This clone was counted a few times. The DNA of the CDR3 is TGTGCCAGCAGGCGGGTACGGGCCTCCTTGGAGGTCCTGACTTTC. It encodes CASRRVRASLEVLTF. V gene TRBV11-2 combines with J gene TRBJ2-6; possibly TRBD2 for D (5 bases). Trimming took off 6 bases at V and 13 bases at J, with 22 bases between the two ends. There are 15 residues in the CDR3. Per the germline V gene, CDR1 is SGHAT and CDR2 is FQNNGV.

The V and J genes are TRBV6-2 or TRBV6-3 and TRBJ1-6; D gene unclear. The CDR3 sequence is 17 residues long. With 4 bases removed from V and 2 bases from J, the gap between germline ends came to 15 bases. The germline V gene encodes CDR1 MNHEY and CDR2 SVGEGT. CDR3 residues: CASSSSVGFTYNSPLHF. The CDR3 region has the DNA TGTGCCAGCAGTTCCTCCGTTGGGTTCACCTATAATTCACCCCTCCACTTT.

The chain uses TRBV11-1 and TRBJ1-6; D not resolved. V dropped 0 bases and J dropped 7 bases, with 7 bases sitting between them. The CDR3 has 14 residues. From germline, CDR1 is SGHAT and CDR2 FQDESV (reference sequence). The CDR3 DNA is TGTGCCAGCAGCTTAGCCCCCAGGAATTCACCCCTCCACTTT. Its protein is CASSLAPRNSPLHF.

Comment on this clone: A much larger clonotype is one base distant, so this may be a read error. This chain joins TRBV29-1 and TRBJ2-2; TRBD2 matches at 10 bases. The V gene's germline CDR1 is SQVTM and CDR2 ANQGSEA. With V trimmed by 7 bases and J by 4 bases, 3 bases remained unmatched. CDR3 size: 13 residues. CDR3 region: CSASGRVTGELFF. The CDR3 DNA reads TGCAGCGCTAGCGGGAGAGTCACCGGGGAGCTGTTTTTT.

This sequence joins TRBV20-1 and TRBJ2-7; D remains unclear. Germline assignment: CDR1 DFQATT and CDR2 SNEGSKA (reference sequence). V dropped 2 bases and J dropped 2 bases, with 16 bases sitting between them. This CDR3 is built from 15 residues. CDR3 sequence reads: CSARSPSVSAYEQYF. The CDR3 coding sequence is TGCAGTGCTAGATCCCCAAGCGTGAGTGCCTACGAGCAGTACTTC.

The V and J genes are TRBV20-1 and TRBJ2-1; perhaps D is TRBD1 or TRBD2 (7 bases each). In germline, CDR1 is DFQATT, CDR2 SNEGSKA (reference sequence). The CDR3 runs 15 residues. The V end lost 5 bases, the J end lost 6 bases, and 20 bases lay between the germline ends. In DNA, the CDR3 is TGCAGTGCTGGTTGCAGGGGGGGGGATTTCAATGAGCAGTTCTTC. This codes for CSAGCRGGDFNEQFF.

The genes are TRBV4-2 and TRBJ2-3, with 9 bases lining up with TRBD2. The CDR3 runs to 16 residues. V lost 0 bases to trimming and J lost 10 bases; unmatched junction nucleotides: 11. Germline V CDR1 and CDR2: LGHNA, YNFKEQ. This CDR3 reads CASSQEGSSGDLAQYF. The DNA for the CDR3 is TGTGCCAGCAGCCAAGAAGGATCTAGCGGGGACCTCGCGCAGTATTTT.

The sample holds many counts of this clone. J is TRBJ2-1 and V is TRBV11-2; tentatively, D is TRBD1 (5 bases). There are 13 residues in the CDR3. Germline values: CDR1 SGHAT, CDR2 FQNNGV. V lost 3 bases to trimming and J lost 6 bases, with 9 bases between them. CDR3 in DNA: TGTGCCAGCAGCTTGGACAACTCCAATGAGCAGTTCTTC. This encodes CASSLDNSNEQFF.

Comment on this clone: This may be a read error: a much more frequent sequence differs by one nucleotide. The chain uses TRBV6-1 and TRBJ2-1; 12 bases fit TRBD2. V dropped 6 bases and J dropped 8; count of bases not matched to a gene: 5. The CDR3 consists of 14 residues. The germline CDR1 and CDR2 sequences are MNHNS and SASEGT. DNA of the CDR3: TGTGCCAGCAGACCTAGCGGGGGGGTTGATGAGCAGTTCTTC. Translation: CASRPSGGVDEQFF.